This T cell receptor beta chain was identified during a study of blood T cells in healthy people across ages. A second PCR of 7 to 11 cycles used a sample-barcoded 5' primer and a J-beta primer mix. TCRdb ran MiXCR on the 5' RACE reads and lists one entry per CDR3 protein. The sample holds fewer than 650,000 distinct CDR3 sequences, roughly a quarter seen once. Study-level findings and limits: Changes seen in expanded clonotypes were possibly confounded by donor CMV status left unknown.

Looked up from germline, CDR1 is MNHEY and CDR2 is SMNVEV (reference sequence). The V gene end was trimmed by 5 bases and the J gene end by 6 bases; junction bases not matched to a gene: 17. This CDR3 is built from 19 residues. This clonotype was counted ten times or more. Its target is unknown. These same records also appear under a second study, on T cells of mothers and their children.

The source of this sequence is a boy between 2 and 10 years old in good health. The chain joins TRBV27 to TRBJ2-4; 12 bases fit TRBD2. The sequenced sample was blood. CDR3 nucleotides: TGTGCCAGCAGTCCTACCCGGCTAGCGGGAGGGCCGGGGGGAAACATTCAGTACTTC. As protein: CASSPTRLAGGPGGNIQYF.